These T cell receptor beta chains were read from a single sample in a study of T cell changes during pregnancy in multiple sclerosis. TCRdb's table, derived via immunoSEQ multiplex PCR, lists solely in-frame clones and lacks some. Counted here are almost 50,000 clones, around 90% occurring once; the ten biggest clones make up roughly a tenth. The input for sequencing was CD8+ T cells from peripheral blood mononuclear cells, taken after pregnancy. All receptors come from a female donor with multiple sclerosis, enrolled in a pregnancy study. The CDR3 runs from the conserved cysteine through the conserved F or W. Each record gives: J gene, CDR3 length, D gene, V gene, clone size, CDR3 protein, CDR3 DNA. A D gene is named only where the DNA matches it firmly. Not every row has a clone size; where given, it reads once, few, many or a size class.

J gene: TRBJ2-1
CDR3 length: 16
D gene: TRBD2
V gene: TRBV11-2
clone size: NA
CDR3 protein: CASSSWGRGRNNEQFF
CDR3 DNA: TGTGCCAGCAGCTCATGGGGGAGGGGCCGGAACAATGAGCAGTTCTTC

J gene: TRBJ2-2
CDR3 length: 15
D gene: NA
V gene: TRBV14
clone size: NA
CDR3 protein: CASSNIRGYGGELFF
CDR3 DNA: TGTGCCAGCAGCAACATTCGGGGGTATGGCGGGGAGCTGTTTTTT

J gene: TRBJ1-5
CDR3 length: 16
D gene: NA
V gene: TRBV4-1
clone size: NA
CDR3 protein: CASSLRGGPQGQPQHF
CDR3 DNA: TGCGCCAGCAGCCTGAGGGGGGGCCCGCAAGGCCAGCCCCAGCATTTT

J gene: TRBJ1-1
CDR3 length: 12
D gene: NA
V gene: TRBV5-6
clone size: NA
CDR3 protein: CASSLASTEAFF
CDR3 DNA: TGTGCCAGCAGCTTGGCTTCCACAGAAGCTTTCTTT

J gene: TRBJ1-2
CDR3 length: 16
D gene: NA
V gene: TRBV14
clone size: NA
CDR3 protein: CASSQDVGTNLYGYTF
CDR3 DNA: TGTGCCAGCAGCCAAGATGTGGGGACTAACCTCTATGGCTACACCTTC

J gene: TRBJ1-1
CDR3 length: 14
D gene: TRBD1
V gene: TRBV6-1
clone size: NA
CDR3 protein: CASRGTGSNTEAFF
CDR3 DNA: TGTGCCAGCAGAGGGACAGGGTCGAACACTGAAGCTTTCTTT

J gene: TRBJ1-1
CDR3 length: 16
D gene: TRBD1
V gene: TRBV15
clone size: NA
CDR3 protein: CATSRDRGQGEPEAFF
CDR3 DNA: TGTGCCACCAGCAGAGATAGAGGACAGGGAGAACCTGAAGCTTTCTTT

J gene: TRBJ2-7
CDR3 length: 15
D gene: NA
V gene: TRBV19
clone size: NA
CDR3 protein: CASSIYRNSPYEQYF
CDR3 DNA: TGTGCCAGTAGTATTTACAGAAACTCACCCTACGAGCAGTACTTC

J gene: TRBJ2-3
CDR3 length: 15
D gene: TRBD2
V gene: TRBV6-5
clone size: NA
CDR3 protein: CASSPPSGGTDTQYF
CDR3 DNA: TGTGCCAGCAGCCCCCCTAGCGGGGGGACAGATACGCAGTATTTT

J gene: TRBJ2-2
CDR3 length: 16
D gene: TRBD1
V gene: TRBV15
clone size: NA
CDR3 protein: CATSSPGQGAVGELFF
CDR3 DNA: TGTGCCACCAGCAGCCCGGGACAGGGGGCTGTCGGGGAGCTGTTTTTT

J gene: TRBJ1-5
CDR3 length: 15
D gene: NA
V gene: TRBV4-1
clone size: NA
CDR3 protein: CASSQALASNQPQHF
CDR3 DNA: TGCGCCAGCAGCCAAGCGTTAGCTAGCAATCAGCCCCAGCATTTT

J gene: TRBJ1-2
CDR3 length: 13
D gene: NA
V gene: TRBV2
clone size: NA
CDR3 protein: CATLTPRNYGYTF
CDR3 DNA: TGTGCCACCCTCACTCCCCGTAACTATGGCTACACCTTC

J gene: TRBJ2-7
CDR3 length: 19
D gene: NA
V gene: TRBV2
clone size: once
CDR3 protein: CASSVDVGVLARSSYEQYF
CDR3 DNA: TGTGCCAGCAGTGTTGATGTTGGGGTTCTAGCGCGGAGCTCCTACGAGCAGTACTTC

J gene: TRBJ1-1
CDR3 length: 14
D gene: TRBD1
V gene: TRBV27
clone size: NA
CDR3 protein: CASSQQGPTGEAFF
CDR3 DNA: TGTGCCAGCAGCCAACAGGGGCCAACTGGTGAAGCTTTCTTT

J gene: TRBJ2-2
CDR3 length: 16
D gene: TRBD1
V gene: TRBV9
clone size: NA
CDR3 protein: CASSARQGYGTGELFF
CDR3 DNA: TGTGCCAGCAGCGCGAGACAGGGGTATGGCACCGGGGAGCTGTTTTTT

J gene: TRBJ1-1
CDR3 length: 12
D gene: NA
V gene: TRBV19
clone size: once
CDR3 protein: CASSITGTAAFF
CDR3 DNA: TGTGCCAGTAGTATAACAGGGACGGCGGCTTTCTTT

J gene: TRBJ2-7
CDR3 length: 17
D gene: TRBD1
V gene: TRBV27
clone size: NA
CDR3 protein: CASSPGQTGTGPYEQYF
CDR3 DNA: TGTGCCAGCAGCCCTGGACAAACCGGGACAGGGCCTTACGAGCAGTACTTC

J gene: TRBJ2-7
CDR3 length: 15
D gene: NA
V gene: TRBV19
clone size: NA
CDR3 protein: CASSWGTTGSYEQYF
CDR3 DNA: TGTGCCAGTAGTTGGGGGACGACAGGTTCCTACGAGCAGTACTTC

J gene: TRBJ1-6
CDR3 length: 15
D gene: NA
V gene: TRBV6-4
clone size: NA
CDR3 protein: CASSDSAGPNSPLHF
CDR3 DNA: TGTGCCAGCAGTGACTCGGCAGGGCCCAATTCACCCCTCCACTTT

J gene: TRBJ2-5
CDR3 length: 16
D gene: TRBD1
V gene: TRBV15
clone size: once
CDR3 protein: CATSRVRDRGHETQYF
CDR3 DNA: TGTGCCACCAGCAGAGTCCGGGACAGGGGGCATGAGACCCAGTACTTC

J gene: TRBJ1-2
CDR3 length: 12
D gene: TRBD1
V gene: TRBV2
clone size: NA
CDR3 protein: CASKQGAPGYTF
CDR3 DNA: TGTGCCAGCAAACAGGGGGCGCCGGGCTACACCTTC

J gene: TRBJ2-7
CDR3 length: 15
D gene: TRBD1
V gene: TRBV29-1
clone size: NA
CDR3 protein: CSVEDSRPGQYEQYF
CDR3 DNA: TGCAGCGTTGAAGATTCTCGACCGGGACAGTACGAGCAGTACTTC

J gene: TRBJ1-5
CDR3 length: 13
D gene: NA
V gene: TRBV4-1
clone size: few
CDR3 protein: CASSTGIGQPQHF
CDR3 DNA: TGCGCCAGCAGTACAGGGATAGGGCAGCCCCAGCATTTT

J gene: TRBJ2-1
CDR3 length: 16
D gene: NA
V gene: TRBV2
clone size: NA
CDR3 protein: CASSPEGGGSYNEQFF
CDR3 DNA: TGTGCCAGCAGTCCCGAAGGGGGGGGCTCCTACAATGAGCAGTTCTTC

J gene: TRBJ1-1
CDR3 length: 15
D gene: NA
V gene: TRBV2
clone size: NA
CDR3 protein: CASSEKRDMNTEAFF
CDR3 DNA: TGTGCCAGCAGCGAAAAACGAGACATGAACACTGAAGCTTTCTTT

J gene: TRBJ2-5
CDR3 length: 15
D gene: TRBD1
V gene: TRBV5-1
clone size: once
CDR3 protein: CASSALQGAGETQYF
CDR3 DNA: TGCGCCAGCAGCGCGTTACAGGGGGCGGGGGAGACCCAGTACTTC

J gene: TRBJ2-5
CDR3 length: 16
D gene: TRBD2
V gene: TRBV27
clone size: NA
CDR3 protein: CASSPGTSGGWETQYF
CDR3 DNA: TGTGCCAGCAGTCCCGGGACTAGCGGGGGCTGGGAGACCCAGTACTTC

J gene: TRBJ2-1
CDR3 length: 13
D gene: NA
V gene: TRBV27
clone size: NA
CDR3 protein: CASSFDSYNEQFF
CDR3 DNA: TGTGCCAGCAGTTTTGACAGCTACAATGAGCAGTTCTTC

J gene: TRBJ1-2
CDR3 length: 13
D gene: NA
V gene: TRBV9
clone size: NA
CDR3 protein: CASSVATDYGYTF
CDR3 DNA: TGTGCCAGCAGCGTAGCGACAGACTATGGCTACACCTTC

J gene: TRBJ2-3
CDR3 length: 13
D gene: NA
V gene: TRBV30
clone size: NA
CDR3 protein: CAWSQNAADTQYF
CDR3 DNA: TGTGCCTGGAGTCAGAACGCCGCAGATACGCAGTATTTT

J gene: TRBJ1-2
CDR3 length: 17
D gene: TRBD1
V gene: TRBV15
clone size: NA
CDR3 protein: CATSRDLGTGQVNGYTF
CDR3 DNA: TGTGCCACCAGCAGAGATCTGGGAACTGGACAGGTTAATGGCTACACCTTC

J gene: TRBJ2-3
CDR3 length: 12
D gene: TRBD1
V gene: TRBV5-6
clone size: NA
CDR3 protein: CASSQGAGPQYF
CDR3 DNA: TGTGCCAGCAGCCAGGGGGCGGGGCCGCAGTATTTT

J gene: TRBJ1-5
CDR3 length: 16
D gene: TRBD1
V gene: TRBV27
clone size: NA
CDR3 protein: CASSRDSGNSNQPQHF
CDR3 DNA: TGTGCCAGCAGCCGGGACAGCGGTAATAGCAATCAGCCCCAGCATTTT

J gene: TRBJ2-1
CDR3 length: 13
D gene: NA
V gene: TRBV27
clone size: NA
CDR3 protein: CASSLYLGDEQFF
CDR3 DNA: TGTGCCAGCAGTTTATATTTAGGGGATGAGCAGTTCTTC

J gene: TRBJ2-7
CDR3 length: 18
D gene: NA
V gene: TRBV13
clone size: many
CDR3 protein: CASSSYGAGGVTSYEQYF
CDR3 DNA: TGTGCCAGCAGCTCCTATGGGGCAGGCGGGGTCACCTCCTACGAGCAGTACTTC

J gene: TRBJ1-1
CDR3 length: 15
D gene: NA
V gene: TRBV7-6
clone size: NA
CDR3 protein: CASSLASDGNTEAFF
CDR3 DNA: TGTGCCAGCAGCTTAGCCAGCGATGGTAACACTGAAGCTTTCTTT

J gene: TRBJ2-1
CDR3 length: 14
D gene: TRBD2
V gene: TRBV4-2
clone size: NA
CDR3 protein: CASSQDSAGGEQFF
CDR3 DNA: TGTGCCAGCAGCCAAGACTCCGCGGGGGGTGAGCAGTTCTTC

J gene: TRBJ1-1
CDR3 length: 12
D gene: NA
V gene: TRBV9
clone size: NA
CDR3 protein: CASSPTAGGAFF
CDR3 DNA: TGTGCCAGCAGCCCTACGGCGGGGGGGGCTTTCTTT

J gene: TRBJ2-2
CDR3 length: 16
D gene: TRBD1
V gene: TRBV9
clone size: few
CDR3 protein: CASSPPGQGVTGELFF
CDR3 DNA: TGTGCCAGCAGCCCCCCGGGACAGGGAGTCACCGGGGAGCTGTTTTTT

J gene: TRBJ2-3
CDR3 length: 15
D gene: NA
V gene: TRBV6-1
clone size: once
CDR3 protein: CASTASGFSTDTQYF
CDR3 DNA: TGTGCCAGCACCGCTTCGGGTTTCAGCACAGATACGCAGTATTTT

J gene: TRBJ1-1
CDR3 length: 15
D gene: NA
V gene: TRBV13
clone size: NA
CDR3 protein: CASSTRGAGVTEAFF
CDR3 DNA: TGTGCCAGCAGCACCAGGGGTGCAGGAGTCACTGAAGCTTTCTTT

J gene: TRBJ2-2
CDR3 length: 14
D gene: NA
V gene: TRBV6-4
clone size: NA
CDR3 protein: CASSAGQAVGELFF
CDR3 DNA: TGTGCCAGCAGCGCTGGACAAGCTGTAGGGGAGCTGTTTTTT

J gene: TRBJ2-4
CDR3 length: 19
D gene: TRBD1
V gene: TRBV2
clone size: NA
CDR3 protein: CASSELWDRGVTSKNIQYF
CDR3 DNA: TGTGCCAGCAGTGAACTGTGGGACAGGGGAGTCACTTCCAAAAACATTCAGTACTTC

J gene: TRBJ2-7
CDR3 length: 13
D gene: NA
V gene: TRBV9
clone size: NA
CDR3 protein: CASSPGILYEQYF
CDR3 DNA: TGTGCCAGCAGCCCCGGGATTCTCTACGAGCAGTACTTC

J gene: TRBJ1-2
CDR3 length: 12
D gene: NA
V gene: TRBV5-6
clone size: NA
CDR3 protein: CASSQADYGYTF
CDR3 DNA: TGTGCCAGCAGCCAGGCCGACTATGGCTACACCTTC

J gene: TRBJ2-6
CDR3 length: 15
D gene: NA
V gene: TRBV9
clone size: NA
CDR3 protein: CASGSTMTGANVLTF
CDR3 DNA: TGTGCCAGCGGCAGTACCATGACTGGGGCCAACGTCCTGACTTTC

J gene: TRBJ1-5
CDR3 length: 14
D gene: TRBD1
V gene: TRBV5-1
clone size: NA
CDR3 protein: CASSWGQGNQPQHF
CDR3 DNA: TGCGCCAGCAGCTGGGGACAGGGAAATCAGCCCCAGCATTTT

J gene: TRBJ2-7
CDR3 length: 14
D gene: TRBD2
V gene: TRBV19
clone size: NA
CDR3 protein: CASSIGGESYEQYF
CDR3 DNA: TGTGCCAGTAGTATTGGGGGGGAGTCCTACGAGCAGTACTTC

J gene: TRBJ2-1
CDR3 length: 16
D gene: TRBD2
V gene: TRBV5-1
clone size: NA
CDR3 protein: CASSPRTSGVYNEQFF
CDR3 DNA: TGCGCCAGCAGCCCCCGGACTAGCGGAGTATACAATGAGCAGTTCTTC

J gene: TRBJ1-2
CDR3 length: 14
D gene: NA
V gene: TRBV7-2
clone size: NA
CDR3 protein: CASSPPQKPYGYTF
CDR3 DNA: TGTGCCAGCAGCCCCCCCCAGAAACCATATGGCTACACCTTC

J gene: TRBJ1-5
CDR3 length: 14
D gene: NA
V gene: TRBV4-1
clone size: NA
CDR3 protein: CASSQAREVQPQHF
CDR3 DNA: TGCGCCAGCAGCCAAGCCCGGGAGGTTCAGCCCCAGCATTTT